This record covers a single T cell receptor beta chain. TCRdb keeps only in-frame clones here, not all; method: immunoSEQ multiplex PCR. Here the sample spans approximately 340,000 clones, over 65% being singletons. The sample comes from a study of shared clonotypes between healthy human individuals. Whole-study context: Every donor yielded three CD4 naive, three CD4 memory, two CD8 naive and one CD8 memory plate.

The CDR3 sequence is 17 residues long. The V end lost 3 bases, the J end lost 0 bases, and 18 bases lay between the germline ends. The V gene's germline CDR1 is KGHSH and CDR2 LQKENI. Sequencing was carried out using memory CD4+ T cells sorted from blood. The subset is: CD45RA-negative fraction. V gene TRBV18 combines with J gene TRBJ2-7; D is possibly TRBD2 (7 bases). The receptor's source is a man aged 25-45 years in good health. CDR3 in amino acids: CASSPGRGGGSSYEQYF. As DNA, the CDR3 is TGTGCCAGCTCACCTGGAAGGGGGGGCGGGAGCTCCTACGAGCAGTACTTC. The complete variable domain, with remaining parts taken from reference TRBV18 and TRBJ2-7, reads NAGVMQNPRHLVRRRGQEARLRCSPMKGHSHVYWYRQLPEEGLKFMVYLQKENIIDESGMPKERFSAEFPKEGPSILRIQQVVRGDSAAYFCASSPGRGGGSSYEQYFGPGTRLTVT.